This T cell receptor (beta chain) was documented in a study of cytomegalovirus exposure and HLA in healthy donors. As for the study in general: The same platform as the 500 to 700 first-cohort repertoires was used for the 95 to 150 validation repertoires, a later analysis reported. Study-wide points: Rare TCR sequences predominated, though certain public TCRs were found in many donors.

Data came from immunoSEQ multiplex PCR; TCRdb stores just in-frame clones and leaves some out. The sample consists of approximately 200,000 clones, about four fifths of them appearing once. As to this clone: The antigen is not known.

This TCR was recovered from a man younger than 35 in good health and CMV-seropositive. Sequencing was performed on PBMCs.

The CDR3 coding sequence is TGTGCCAGCAGCCAAGATTCCAGGCGAGGCTACACCTTC. Translating gives CASSQDSRRGYTF. The chain employs TRBV4-2 and TRBJ1-2; D is unresolved. CDR1 is LGHNA, CDR2 YNFKEQ, per germline. CDR3 length equals 13 residues. Between the trimmed V and J ends, which lost 0 bases and 8 bases, there was a span of 10 bases.